This note documents a single TCR beta chain sequence. Its antigen is still unknown. The sample comes from a study of cytomegalovirus exposure and HLA in healthy donors. With 60 Vbeta and 13 Jbeta primers, the PCR was carried out. Sequencing was performed with immunoSEQ multiplex PCR; in TCRdb, only in-frame clones are kept and a portion is missing. In the table there are tens of thousands of clones, more than 65% of which are singletons. Study findings and constraints: In a later analysis, the majority of CMV-associated beta chains seemingly showed HLA restriction. Cytomegalovirus-associated status was assigned to about 170 TCR beta chains. Highest at DRB1 and lowest at HLA-C, TCR association rates differed among HLA loci in a later analysis.

V was clipped by 6 bases and J by 7 bases; unmatched bases: 8. CDR3 length equals 13 residues. Looked up from germline, CDR1 is KGHSH and CDR2 is LQKENI. The chain has TRBV18 and TRBJ1-1; 7 bases fit TRBD1. The sequence was obtained from a girl aged 2 to 10 in good health and CMV-seropositive. The sample taken for sequencing was PBMCs. The CDR3 is CASSQNRGIEAFF. The CDR3, as DNA: TGTGCCAGCTCTCAAAACAGGGGTATTGAAGCTTTCTTT.